The T cell receptor (beta chain) under discussion was sequenced for a study of T cells in localized non-small cell lung cancer. On this clone itself: Its antigen is unknown.

The study's findings and limits: A median approximately 57 of the top 100 tumor clones appeared in adjacent lung. Longer overall survival was seen with higher T cell density measured in blood. Sequencing was limited to one tumor region, leaving the possibility of heterogeneity open. The greatest T cell clonality was found in uninvolved adjacent lung (higher than in tumor).

Here immunoSEQ multiplex PCR was the method, and the copy in TCRdb shows in-frame clones only, minus some. This repertoire shows some 15,000 clones, more than 80% found once; its top ten account for approximately 26%. This CDR3 comprises 15 residues. Trimming took 4 bases from V and 0 from J, leaving 12 bases between them. From germline, CDR1 is MNHEY and CDR2 SMNVEV (reference sequence). This specimen was peripheral blood, taken before any cancer treatment. This chain joins TRBV27 and TRBJ1-1; unclear D gene. The clonotype comes from a female donor of 60 years or more with stage I squamous cell lung carcinoma. CDR3 region: CASSSPHNLNTEAFF. The CDR3 region has the DNA TGTGCCAGCAGTTCTCCACACAACCTGAACACTGAAGCTTTCTTT.